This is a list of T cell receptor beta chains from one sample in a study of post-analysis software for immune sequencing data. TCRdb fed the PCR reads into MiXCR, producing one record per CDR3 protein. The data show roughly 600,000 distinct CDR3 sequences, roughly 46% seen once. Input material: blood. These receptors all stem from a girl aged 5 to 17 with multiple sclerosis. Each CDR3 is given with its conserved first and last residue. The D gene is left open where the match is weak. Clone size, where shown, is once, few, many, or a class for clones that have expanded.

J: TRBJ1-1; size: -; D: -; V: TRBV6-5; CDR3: CASTGARITEAFF; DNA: TGTGCCAGCACGGGGGCTCGAATCACTGAAGCTTTCTTT
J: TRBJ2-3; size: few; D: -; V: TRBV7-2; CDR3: CASRDTGAPDTQYF; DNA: TGTGCCAGCAGGGATACCGGGGCCCCAGATACGCAGTATTTT
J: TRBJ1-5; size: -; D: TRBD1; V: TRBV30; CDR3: CAWSPGTGTCAQHF; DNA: TGTGCCTGGAGTCCCGGGACAGGGACATGTGCCCAGCATTTT
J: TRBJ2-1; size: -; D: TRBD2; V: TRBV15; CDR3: CATSRGGRGNEQFF; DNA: TGTGCCACCAGCAGAGGCGGGAGAGGTAATGAGCAGTTCTTC
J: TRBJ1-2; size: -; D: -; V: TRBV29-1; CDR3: CSVEGRPSYGYTF; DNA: TGCAGCGTTGAGGGCAGGCCTTCCTATGGCTACACCTTC
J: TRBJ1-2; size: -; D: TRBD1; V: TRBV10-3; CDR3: CAIRDRGNYGYTF; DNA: TGTGCCATCAGGGACAGGGGGAACTATGGCTACACCTTC
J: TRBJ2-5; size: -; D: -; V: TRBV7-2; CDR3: CASRVVGAGTQYF; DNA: TGTGCCAGCAGGGTGGTGGGGGCGGGGACCCAGTACTTC
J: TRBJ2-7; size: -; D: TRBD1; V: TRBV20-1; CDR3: CSGSGTGGYEQYF; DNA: TGCAGTGGTTCCGGGACAGGGGGGTACGAGCAGTACTTC
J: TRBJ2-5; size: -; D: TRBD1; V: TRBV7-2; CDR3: CASSTIWDRVSREQYF; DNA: TGTGCCAGCAGCACAATTTGGGACAGGGTGTCCCGAGAGCAGTACTTC
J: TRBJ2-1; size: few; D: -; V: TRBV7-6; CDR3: CASSRGPTDEQFF; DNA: TGTGCCAGCAGCCGAGGACCGACGGATGAGCAGTTCTTC
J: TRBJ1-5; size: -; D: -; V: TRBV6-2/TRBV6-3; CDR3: CASREVKVGIQPQHF; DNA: TGTGCCAGCAGGGAAGTTAAGGTAGGGATTCAGCCCCAGCATTTT
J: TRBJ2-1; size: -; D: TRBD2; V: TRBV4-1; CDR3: CASSQDRRGRYNEQFF; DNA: TGCGCCAGCAGCCAAGACCGGCGGGGGAGGTACAATGAGCAGTTCTTC
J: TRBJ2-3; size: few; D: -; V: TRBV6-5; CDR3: CASTDPRGFPDTQYF; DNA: TGTGCCAGCACGGACCCCAGGGGATTCCCAGATACGCAGTATTTT
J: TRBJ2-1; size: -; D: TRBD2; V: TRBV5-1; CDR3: CASSLISGFDNEQFF; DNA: TGCGCCAGCAGCTTGATTAGCGGGTTCGACAATGAGCAGTTCTTC
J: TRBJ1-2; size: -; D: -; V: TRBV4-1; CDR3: CASSLRGGAGTF; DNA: TGCGCCAGCAGCCTCCGTGGGGGGGCCGGCACCTTC
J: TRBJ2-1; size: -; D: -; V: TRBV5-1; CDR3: CASSISYNEQFF; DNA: TGCGCCAGCAGCATCTCCTACAATGAGCAGTTCTTC
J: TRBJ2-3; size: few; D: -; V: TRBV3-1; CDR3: CASSPGGRADTQYF; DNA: TGTGCCAGCAGCCCCGGGGGGCGCGCAGATACGCAGTATTTT
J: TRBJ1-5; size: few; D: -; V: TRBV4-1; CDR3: CASSQDWESFPFGSNQPQHF; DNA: TGCGCCAGCAGCCAAGACTGGGAAAGTTTCCCTTTTGGTAGCAATCAGCCCCAGCATTTT
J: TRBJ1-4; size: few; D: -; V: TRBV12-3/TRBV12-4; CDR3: CASRTQSELFF; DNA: TGTGCCAGCAGGACACAAAGCGAACTGTTTTTT
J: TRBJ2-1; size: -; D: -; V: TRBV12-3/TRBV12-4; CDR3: CASSRQGPFYEQFF; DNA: TGTGCCAGCAGTCGCCAGGGGCCTTTCTACGAGCAGTTCTTC
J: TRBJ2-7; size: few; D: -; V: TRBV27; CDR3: CASSRGGIYEQYF; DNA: TGTGCCAGCAGCAGAGGGGGGATCTACGAGCAGTACTTC
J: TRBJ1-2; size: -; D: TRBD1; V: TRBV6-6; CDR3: CASSYSGTGDANYGYTF; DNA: TGTGCCAGCAGTTACTCGGGGACAGGGGACGCTAACTATGGCTACACCTTC
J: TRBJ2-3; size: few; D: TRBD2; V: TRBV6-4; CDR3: CASSDAAGGATDTQYF; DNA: TGTGCCAGCAGTGACGCAGCGGGAGGTGCCACAGATACGCAGTATTTT
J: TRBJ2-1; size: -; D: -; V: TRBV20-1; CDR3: CSARDGLSFYNEQFF; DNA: TGCAGTGCTAGAGATGGACTCAGTTTTTACAATGAGCAGTTCTTC
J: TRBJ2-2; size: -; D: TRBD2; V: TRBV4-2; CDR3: CASSTGEGLGANTGELFF; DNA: TGTGCCAGCAGTACCGGGGAGGGCCTCGGGGCGAACACCGGGGAGCTGTTTTTT
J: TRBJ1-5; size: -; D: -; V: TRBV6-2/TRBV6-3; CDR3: CASSYGDSNNQPQHF; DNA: TGTGCCAGCAGTTATGGCGATAGTAACAATCAGCCCCAGCATTTT
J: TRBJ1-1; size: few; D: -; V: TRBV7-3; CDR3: CASSGGRTEAFF; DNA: TGTGCCAGCAGCGGGGGGAGAACTGAAGCTTTCTTT
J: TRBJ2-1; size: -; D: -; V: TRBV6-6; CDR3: CASSYSPSQGNEQFF; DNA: TGTGCCAGCAGTTACTCTCCTTCCCAGGGGAATGAGCAGTTCTTC
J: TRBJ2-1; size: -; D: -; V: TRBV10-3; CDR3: CAIVGGPGNEQFF; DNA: TGTGCCATCGTAGGAGGGCCTGGGAATGAGCAGTTCTTC
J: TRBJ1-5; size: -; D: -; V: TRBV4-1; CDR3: CASSQVAILDDQPQHF; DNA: TGCGCCAGCAGCCAAGTGGCCATATTGGACGATCAGCCCCAGCATTTT
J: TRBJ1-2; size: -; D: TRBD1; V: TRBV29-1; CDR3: CSANSFGTGSRYYGYTF; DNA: TGCAGCGCCAATTCATTTGGGACAGGGAGTCGATACTATGGCTACACCTTC
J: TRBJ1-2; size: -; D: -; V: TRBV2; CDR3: CASSAEQGYGYTF; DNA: TGTGCCAGCAGCGCAGAACAGGGATATGGCTACACCTTC